Below, one T cell receptor beta chain is given with its context. Its antigen remains unidentified. The data were produced by immunoSEQ multiplex PCR, yet TCRdb's version contains in-frame clones alone and is incomplete. The sample contains about 210,000 clones, about 94% of which appear only once. The source of the sample is a study of T cell responses to AZD1222 COVID-19 vaccine. General study results and limits: Epitopes outside B.1.351 and B.1.1.7 mutated regions reportedly drew nearly half of spike TCRs. Researchers took repertoire samples only after the peak T cell response had come. Spike-specific TCR breadth and depth grew following two AZD1222 doses.

This TCR was recovered from an adult who received the MenACWY meningococcal vaccine as a control. This specimen was peripheral blood, taken 28 days after the second dose of the MenACWY control vaccine.

The CDR3 loop is CASSPSRGVDGYTF. The CDR3 DNA sequence: TGTGCCAGCTCACCGTCGCGGGGAGTGGATGGCTACACCTTC. This sequence joins TRBV18 and TRBJ1-2; D is ambiguous. The germline gives CDR1 KGHSH, CDR2 LQKENI. V gave up 3 bases and J gave up 6 bases, with 14 bases separating them. CDR3 length: 14 amino acids. The full variable domain, with the rest looked up from reference TRBV18 and TRBJ1-2, is NAGVMQNPRHLVRRRGQEARLRCSPMKGHSHVYWYRQLPEEGLKFMVYLQKENIIDESGMPKERFSAEFPKEGPSILRIQQVVRGDSAAYFCASSPSRGVDGYTFGSGTRLTVV.